This T cell receptor beta chain originates from a study of CXCR3-negative and CXCR3-positive naive CD8 T cells. Study summary: About 135 million TRB reads in total, about 1.5 +/- 0.3 million per library. Findings and caveats of the study: Diversity in memory CD8+ cells fell much lower than the comparably high levels seen in both naive subsets. Researchers report that CXCR3-positive naive cells carry more hydrophobic TRB CDR3s than CXCR3-negative naive cells.

Per CD8+ T cell subset, triplicate sorts of 300,000 cells each were done. Naive CD8+ T cells displayed a CD45RO-CCR7+CD27+CD95- phenotype. CDR1 MGHRA and CDR2 YSYEKL come from the germline V gene. The CDR3 is 14 amino acids. With UMI labels, 5' RACE was used to prepare the TRB cDNA libraries. Following a re-call of the 5' RACE reads, TCRdb has one entry per CDR3 protein and lacks DNA. The sample spans around 110,000 distinct CDR3 sequences; the ten largest clones claim 0.38%. In the case of this clonotype: Its antigen is unidentified.

The source material was naive CXCR3+ CD8+ T cells from blood. Indicated subset: CD45RO-CCR7+CD27+CD95- naive CD8+ T cells expressing CXCR3 (TNR3+). The receptor was isolated from a human donor in good health. Some clones in this sample may be carry-over from other donors' samples. The V gene is TRBV4-1, the J gene TRBJ2-3. This CDR3 is CASSQDGSTDTQYF.